This T cell receptor (beta chain) was sequenced during a study of shared clonotypes between healthy human individuals. Profiling relied on immunoSEQ multiplex PCR, and the TCRdb table lists in-frame clones only, not all of them. The data contain about 820,000 clones, 80% to 95% of them singletons. The naive CD8 fraction comprised CD45RO-negative cells positively selected for CCR7 and excluded terminally differentiated effector memory CD45RA+ cells. This clonotype was obtained from a man aged 30-40 years in good health. The sample comprised naive CD8+ T cells sorted from blood.

CDR3 amino acids: CASSPGERDIAGELFF. DNA of the CDR3: TGTGCCAGCAGCCCCGGGGAGCGGGATATTGCCGGGGAGCTGTTTTTT. This rearrangement joins TRBV5-8 to TRBJ2-2; 7 bases line up with TRBD2. The CDR3 extends over 16 amino acids. Looked up from germline, CDR1 is SGHTS and CDR2 is YDEGEE. V gave up 4 bases and J gave up 6 bases; unmatched junction bases: 12.